This T cell receptor (beta chain) was identified during a study of blood T cell repertoires in COVID-19. The CDR3 runs 14 residues. V was pared by 6 bases and J by 5 bases, with 16 bases between. Looked up from germline, CDR1 is MNHEY and CDR2 is SMNVEV (reference sequence). As originally analysed: It was from reference gene primer amplification that nucleated cell counts were estimated. Libraries were prepared by immunoSEQ multiplex PCR; TCRdb keeps only in-frame clonotypes and omits some of them. The V and J calls and clone size come from that table; D and trimming were worked out from the DNA. The sample records 300,000 or so clones, 80% to 90% being singletons.

The specimen was PBMCs or T cells enriched from blood (not recorded which). The genes are TRBV27 and TRBJ1-1, with D perhaps matching TRBD1 (6 bases). The sequence was collected from a woman aged 18-29 years who had recovered from COVID-19. CDR3 region: CASSLLTQGTEAFF. The CDR3 DNA reads as TGTGCCAGCAGCTTGCTCACTCAGGGGACTGAAGCTTTCTTT.